This T cell receptor (beta chain) was observed in a study of CD8+CD57+ T cells in acquired aplastic anemia. Turning to the study itself: Mean DNA quantity obtained from sorted CD4+ and CD8+ cells was about 3.5 ug. CD4+ reads averaged roughly 9.9 million in healthy donors. Study-wide results and limits: Patients showed no significant difference from controls in CD8+ Simpson's diversity. Comparison of patients with controls identified twenty-nine shared CD8+ CDR3 sequences.

The study profiled TCR beta VDJ and CDR3 using genomic DNA as template. MiXCR was run by TCRdb on the reads, yielding one entry per CDR3 protein. The profile shows about 190,000 distinct CDR3 sequences, roughly 56% of them singletons. In regard to this clonotype: Its antigen is currently unknown.

Germline CDR1 reads SGHVS; CDR2 reads FQNEAQ. Trimming pared 7 bases from V and 0 bases from J, leaving 14 bases between. CDR3 length: 15 amino acids. This sequence joins TRBV7-8 and TRBJ2-3; TRBD1 is a possible D gene (6 bases). Sequencing input: sorted CD4+, CD8+, or CD8+CD57+ T cells (not recorded which) from PBMCs. This receptor was identified in a human donor in good health, serving as a control. DNA of the CDR3: TGTGCCAGCACCCTAGGACAGTCTAGCACAGATACGCAGTATTTT. Protein: CASTLGQSSTDTQYF.